This passage covers 12 T cell receptor beta chains from one sample sequenced in a study of blood T cells in healthy people across ages. A sample-barcoded 5' primer and a J-beta primer mix were used in a second PCR of about 7 to 11 cycles. Via MiXCR, TCRdb re-called the 5' RACE reads, giving one row per CDR3 protein. The sample lists 650,000 or so distinct CDR3 sequences; more than 45% were seen once. The sample comprised blood. The receptors derive from a woman older than 75 in good health.

This clonotype was counted many times. The chain links TRBV6-6 to TRBJ1-1, with TRBD1 matching over 7 bases. The CDR3 runs 15 residues. Per germline, CDR1 MNHNY and CDR2 SVGAGI (reference sequence). The V and J ends lost 2 bases and 4 bases, in that order; junction bases with no gene match: 7. CDR3 sequence reads: CASSYPIGTATEAFF. DNA of the CDR3: TGTGCCAGCAGTTACCCAATTGGGACAGCCACTGAAGCTTTCTTT.

This clonotype was detected only once. The junction shows a germline mismatch at one end, possibly a read error. The chain joins TRBV28 to TRBJ1-3, with TRBD1 as a possible D gene (6 bases). CDR1 MDHEN and CDR2 SYDVKM come from the germline V gene. This CDR3 contains 15 residues. CDR3 protein: CTSRVAGASGNTIYF. The CDR3 DNA is TGTACCAGCAGGGTGGCGGGGGCCTCTGGAAACACCATATATTTT.

The gene calls are TRBV15 and TRBJ2-4, with TRBD2 matching 7 bases. V gave up 1 base and J gave up 1 base; unmatched junction bases: 4. The CDR3 loop spans 16 amino acids. The V gene's germline CDR1 is LNHNV and CDR2 YYDKDF (reference sequence). This CDR3 is CATSRGGGTAKNIQYF. The CDR3 nucleotides read TGTGCCACCAGCAGAGGGGGGGGTACGGCCAAAAACATTCAGTACTTC.

The chain has TRBV28 and TRBJ1-5; D gene unclear. Germline CDR1 and CDR2: MDHEN and SYDVKM. This CDR3 comprises 14 residues. The V end lost 1 base, the J end lost 4 bases, and 8 bases lay between the germline ends. CDR3: CASSLFSINQPQHF. Here the CDR3 DNA reads TGTGCCAGCAGTTTATTCAGTATTAATCAGCCCCAGCATTTT.

This clonotype was detected ten times or more. The V and J genes are TRBV4-1 and TRBJ2-1; the match to TRBD2 covers 14 bases. Germline V gives CDR1 MGHRA, CDR2 YSYEKL. The junction had 19 bases not matched to a gene; V was cut back by 0 bases and J by 12 bases. This CDR3 region has 20 residues. This CDR3 reads CASSQDPSIVGTSGRSWQFF. CDR3 DNA: TGCGCCAGCAGCCAAGACCCAAGTATAGTCGGGACTAGCGGGAGAAGTTGGCAGTTCTTC.

This clonotype was observed a handful of times. The rearrangement links TRBV7-9 to TRBJ1-1; D ambiguous. Trimming pared 3 bases from V and 0 bases from J, leaving 8 bases between. The CDR3 runs to 14 residues. The germline V gene has CDR1 SEHNR and CDR2 FQNEAQ (reference sequence). CDR3 sequence reads: CASSFTGVNTEAFF. DNA for the CDR3: TGTGCCAGCAGCTTTACGGGCGTGAACACTGAAGCTTTCTTT.

In its sample, this clonotype was seen many times. V usage is TRBV28 and J usage is TRBJ2-7, with TRBD1 matching 7 bases. Germline CDR1 is MDHEN and CDR2 is SYDVKM. V shed 6 bases and J 8 bases; nucleotides not matched to a gene: 13. The CDR3 consists of 14 residues. The CDR3, as DNA: TGTGCCAGCAGAGCAGGGACAGCCGGTTTGAAGCAGTACTTC. This translates into CASRAGTAGLKQYF.

This sequence joins TRBV29-1 and TRBJ2-1, with 9 bases lining up with TRBD1. J was trimmed by 9 bases and V by 4 bases; bases with no gene match: 7. This CDR3 region has 13 residues. From germline, CDR1 is SQVTM and CDR2 ANQGSEA. The CDR3 region is CSVAPGQGREQFF. The CDR3 bases are TGCAGCGTTGCCCCGGGACAGGGCCGTGAGCAGTTCTTC.

V gene TRBV29-1 combines with J gene TRBJ1-2; the D is unclear. The V and J ends lost 4 bases and 3 bases respectively, with 9 bases between them. Per germline, CDR1 SQVTM and CDR2 ANQGSEA. The CDR3 is 12 residues long. The DNA for the CDR3 is TGCAGCGTTGGTGATCCTGACTATGGCTACACCTTC. This sequence encodes CSVGDPDYGYTF.

This sequence joins TRBV15 and TRBJ2-5; D unclear. The germline V gene has CDR1 LNHNV and CDR2 YYDKDF (reference sequence). The CDR3 spans 14 residues. Trimming took off 9 bases at V and 5 bases at J, with 19 bases between the two ends. The CDR3 sequence is CATTPGVRGETQYF. CDR3 nucleotides: TGTGCCACAACCCCGGGCGTTCGAGGTGAGACCCAGTACTTC.

In this sample, this clonotype turned up many times. The chain recombines TRBV12-3 or TRBV12-4 with TRBJ1-2; possibly TRBD1 for D (5 bases). With 6 bases removed from V and 0 bases from J, the gap between germline ends came to 11 bases. This CDR3 has 14 amino acids. CDR3 coding DNA: TGTGCCAGCAGCCGGACAACTACTAACTATGGCTACACCTTC. It is translated as CASSRTTTNYGYTF.

Concerning this clonotype: This could be a read error, since a much larger clone is one nucleotide away. The CDR3 DNA is TGTGCCACGACGCGCTGGGGACATCGCACAGATACGCAGTATTTT. It translates to CATTRWGHRTDTQYF. The chain uses TRBV15 and TRBJ2-3; tentative D call: TRBD1 (6 bases). Trimming removed 9 bases at V and 1 base at J, with 17 bases between. In germline, CDR1 is LNHNV, CDR2 YYDKDF (reference sequence). The CDR3 consists of 15 residues.